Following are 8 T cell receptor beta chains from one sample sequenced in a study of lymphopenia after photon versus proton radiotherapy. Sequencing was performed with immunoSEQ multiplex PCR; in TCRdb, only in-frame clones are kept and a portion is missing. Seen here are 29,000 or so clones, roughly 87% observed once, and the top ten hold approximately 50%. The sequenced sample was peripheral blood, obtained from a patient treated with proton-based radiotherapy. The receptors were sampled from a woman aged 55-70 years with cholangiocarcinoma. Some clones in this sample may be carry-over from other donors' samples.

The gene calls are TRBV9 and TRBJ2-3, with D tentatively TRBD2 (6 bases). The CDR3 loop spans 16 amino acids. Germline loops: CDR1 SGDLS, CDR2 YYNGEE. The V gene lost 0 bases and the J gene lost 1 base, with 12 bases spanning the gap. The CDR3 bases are TGTGCCAGCAGCGTAGGGAGGGCAGCCGGCACAGATACGCAGTATTTT. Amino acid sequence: CASSVGRAAGTDTQYF.

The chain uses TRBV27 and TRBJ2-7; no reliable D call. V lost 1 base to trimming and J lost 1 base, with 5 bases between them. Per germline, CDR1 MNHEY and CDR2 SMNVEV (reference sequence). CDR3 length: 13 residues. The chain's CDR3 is CASSLWGSYEQYF. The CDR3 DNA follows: TGTGCCAGCAGTTTATGGGGTTCCTACGAGCAGTACTTC.

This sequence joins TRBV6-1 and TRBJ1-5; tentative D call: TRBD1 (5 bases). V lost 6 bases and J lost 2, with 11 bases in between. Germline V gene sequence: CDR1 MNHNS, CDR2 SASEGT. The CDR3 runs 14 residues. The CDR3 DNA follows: TGTGCCAGCAGCGCCTCGGGGGGCAATCAGCCCCAGCATTTT. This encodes CASSASGGNQPQHF.

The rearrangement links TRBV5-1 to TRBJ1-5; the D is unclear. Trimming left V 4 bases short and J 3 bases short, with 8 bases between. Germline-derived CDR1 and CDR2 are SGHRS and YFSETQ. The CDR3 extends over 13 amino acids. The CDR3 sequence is CASSQAPNQPQHF. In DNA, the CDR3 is TGCGCCAGCAGCCAGGCCCCCAATCAGCCCCAGCATTTT. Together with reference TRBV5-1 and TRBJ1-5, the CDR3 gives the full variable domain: KAGVTQTPRYLIKTRGQQVTLSCSPISGHRSVSWYQQTPGQGLQFLFEYFSETQRNKGNFPGRFSGRQFSNSRSEMNVSTLELGDSALYLCASSQAPNQPQHFGDGTRLSIL.

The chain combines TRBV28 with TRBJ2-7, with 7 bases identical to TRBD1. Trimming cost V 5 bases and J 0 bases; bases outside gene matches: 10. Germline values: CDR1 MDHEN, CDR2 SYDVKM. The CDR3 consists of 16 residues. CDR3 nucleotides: TGTGCCAGCAGTAACCCGGACAGGCCGAGCTCCTACGAGCAGTACTTC. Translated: CASSNPDRPSSYEQYF.

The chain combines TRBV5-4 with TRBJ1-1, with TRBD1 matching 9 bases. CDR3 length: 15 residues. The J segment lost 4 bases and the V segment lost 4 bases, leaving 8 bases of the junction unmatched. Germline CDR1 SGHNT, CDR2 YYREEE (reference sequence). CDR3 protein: CASSPRDREGTEAFF. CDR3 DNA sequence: TGTGCCAGCAGCCCAAGGGACAGGGAAGGCACTGAAGCTTTCTTT.

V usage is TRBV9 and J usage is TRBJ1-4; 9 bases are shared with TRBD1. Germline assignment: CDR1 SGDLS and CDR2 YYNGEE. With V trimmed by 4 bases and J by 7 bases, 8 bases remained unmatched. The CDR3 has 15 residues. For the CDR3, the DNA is TGTGCCAGCAGCCCCCCCGGGACAGGGTTTGAAAAACTGTTTTTT. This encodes CASSPPGTGFEKLFF.

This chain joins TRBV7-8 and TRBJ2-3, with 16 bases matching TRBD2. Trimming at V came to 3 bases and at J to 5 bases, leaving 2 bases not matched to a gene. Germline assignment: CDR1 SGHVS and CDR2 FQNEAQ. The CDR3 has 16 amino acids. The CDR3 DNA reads TGTGCCAGCAGCTTGGGACTAGCGGGGGGGGTAGATACGCAGTATTTT. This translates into CASSLGLAGGVDTQYF.